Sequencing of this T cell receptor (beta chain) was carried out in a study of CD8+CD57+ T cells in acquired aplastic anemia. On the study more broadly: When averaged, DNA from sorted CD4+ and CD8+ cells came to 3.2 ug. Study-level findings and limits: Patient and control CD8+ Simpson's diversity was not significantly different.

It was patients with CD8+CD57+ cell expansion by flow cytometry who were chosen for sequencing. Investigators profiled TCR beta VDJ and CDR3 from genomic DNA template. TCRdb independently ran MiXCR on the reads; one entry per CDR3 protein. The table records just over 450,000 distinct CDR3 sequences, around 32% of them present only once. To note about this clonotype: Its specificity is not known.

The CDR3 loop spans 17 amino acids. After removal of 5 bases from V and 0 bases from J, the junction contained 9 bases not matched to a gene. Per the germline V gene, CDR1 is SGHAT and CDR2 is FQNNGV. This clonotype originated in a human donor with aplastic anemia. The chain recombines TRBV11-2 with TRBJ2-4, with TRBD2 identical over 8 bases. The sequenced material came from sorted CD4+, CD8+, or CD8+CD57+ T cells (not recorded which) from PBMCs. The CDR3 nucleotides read TGTGCCAGCAGCGGTAGCGGGAACCTTCTAGCCAAAAACATTCAGTACTTC. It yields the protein CASSGSGNLLAKNIQYF.